This T cell receptor (beta chain) was profiled in a study of CD8 T cells in ankylosing spondylitis. Study-level findings and limits: CD8+ disease-linked clones were present at relatively low frequencies in blood. The study identified a TCR beta motif of roughly eight highly homologous variants that appeared characteristic of ankylosing spondylitis blood. In the blood and synovial fluid of reactive arthritis, some motif variants had been previously reported.

In the case of this clonotype: Its cognate antigen is unknown.

It was by quantitative 5'-RACE with molecular barcodes that TCR beta libraries were made. TCRdb analysed the 5' RACE reads with MiXCR anew, one entry per CDR3 protein. The sample holds hundreds of thousands of distinct CDR3 sequences, around 19% seen once. This clonotype originated in a male donor with ankylosing spondylitis or in good health (not recorded which). Input material: blood, either unsorted or a sorted T cell fraction (not recorded which).

DNA of the CDR3: TGTGCCAGCAGCCTAAGTCAGGGGCCGAACAATGAGCAGTTCTTC. Translated: CASSLSQGPNNEQFF. This chain uses TRBV7-2 with TRBJ2-1, with D possibly matching TRBD1 (6 bases). Germline V CDR1 and CDR2: SGHTA, FQGNSA. The CDR3 is 15 amino acids. Trimming removed 5 bases at V and 5 bases at J, with 16 bases between.